Each of the 10 T cell receptor beta chains below was sequenced from the same sample in a study of graft-versus-host responses after intestinal transplantation. These TCRs' antigens remain unknown. Sequenced by immunoSEQ multiplex PCR; TCRdb stores in-frame clones only, minus some. The table shows roughly 75,000 clones, with about nine tenths occurring only once. This sample comprised unstimulated CD4+ T cells sorted from spleen or lymph node cells, obtained before intestinal transplant. All receptors derive from a human donor who received an intestinal transplant.

This clone was seen just once. J is TRBJ2-6 and V is TRBV5-6; possibly TRBD2 for D (5 bases). Germline assignment: CDR1 SGHDT and CDR2 YYEEEE. The CDR3 runs to 16 residues. Trimming took off 1 base at V and 2 bases at J, with 10 bases between the two ends. The CDR3 DNA reads TGTGCCAGCAGCTTGTCGGGGATCCCTGGGGCCAACGTCCTGACTTTC. It yields the protein CASSLSGIPGANVLTF.

The V gene is TRBV7-2, the J gene TRBJ2-5; tentatively, D is TRBD2 (5 bases). CDR1 SGHTA and CDR2 FQGNSA come from the germline V gene. The CDR3 is 14 amino acids. V lost 3 bases to trimming and J lost 0 bases, with 8 bases between them. CDR3 nucleotides: TGTGCCAGCAGCTTTGTGGGAGACCAAGAGACCCAGTACTTC. Protein sequence: CASSFVGDQETQYF.

DNA of the CDR3: TGTGCCAGCAGCTTAATTTACGGAGAGAATGAGCAGTTCTTC. This gives the protein CASSLIYGENEQFF. The chain carries TRBV7-9 and TRBJ2-1; D remains ambiguous. The V gene's germline CDR1 is SEHNR and CDR2 FQNEAQ (reference sequence). The CDR3 runs 14 residues. The V gene lost 2 bases and the J gene lost 7 bases, with 12 bases spanning the gap. Drawing the rest from reference TRBV7-9 and TRBJ2-1, the complete variable domain is DTGVSQNPRHKITKRGQNVTFRCDPISEHNRLYWYRQTLGQGPEFLTYFQNEAQLEKSRLLSDRFSAERPKGSFSTLEIQRTEQGDSAMYLCASSLIYGENEQFFGPGTRLTVL.

V is TRBV29-1 and J is TRBJ1-1, with D perhaps matching TRBD1 (6 bases). The CDR3 sequence is 13 residues long. V dropped 5 bases and J dropped 0 bases, with 10 bases sitting between them. Germline V lookup: CDR1 SQVTM, CDR2 ANQGSEA. CDR3 DNA: TGCAGCGTTCGGACAGACTTGAACACTGAAGCTTTCTTT. It yields the protein CSVRTDLNTEAFF.

The chain employs TRBV2 and TRBJ1-2; 7 bases fit TRBD1. The V gene's germline CDR1 is SNHLY and CDR2 FYNNEI. The CDR3 has 15 amino acids. Unmatched junction bases numbered 9, after V lost 7 bases and J lost 1 base. The CDR3 DNA reads TGTGCCAGCACTCCCCGACAGGGTTTTAACTATGGCTACACCTTC. This sequence encodes CASTPRQGFNYGYTF.

V and J are TRBV7-2 and TRBJ2-7; D ambiguous. The CDR3 runs to 15 residues. Germline V gives CDR1 SGHTA, CDR2 FQGNSA. V shed 2 bases and J shed 2 bases, with 13 bases lying between them. The CDR3 here is CASSLSPNPPYEQYF. Here the CDR3 DNA reads TGTGCCAGCAGCTTAAGCCCGAACCCCCCCTACGAGCAGTACTTC.

The chain combines TRBV11-2 with TRBJ2-7; 8 nucleotides line up with TRBD1. J gave up 2 bases and V 3 bases, and 3 bases lay outside the gene matches. Germline loops: CDR1 SGHAT, CDR2 FQNNGV. This CDR3 comprises 14 residues. CDR3 amino acids: CASSFSQGAYEQYF. The CDR3 DNA reads as TGTGCCAGCAGCTTCTCACAGGGGGCCTACGAGCAGTACTTC.

This sequence joins TRBV9 and TRBJ2-7, with D possibly being TRBD1 (6 bases). Germline V gene lookup returns CDR1 SGDLS and CDR2 YYNGEE. This CDR3 is 15 amino acids long. Trimming took off 2 bases at V and 0 bases at J, with 12 bases between the two ends. The CDR3 region has the DNA TGTGCCAGCAGCGTTGGTGGGGACAACTCCTACGAGCAGTACTTC. Translated, it gives CASSVGGDNSYEQYF.

The chain has TRBV7-9 and TRBJ1-3; D ambiguous. CDR1 and CDR2 (germline): SEHNR, FQNEAQ (reference sequence). The ends were cut back, 4 bases at V and 0 bases at J, with 13 bases in the middle. The length of the CDR3 is 16 residues. CDR3 DNA sequence: TGTGCCAGCAGCTCTACTAGAAGGATCTCTGGAAACACCATATATTTT. Protein sequence: CASSSTRRISGNTIYF.

The chain is built from TRBV30 and TRBJ2-3; maybe TRBD2 (6 bases). V was cut by 2 bases and J by 5 bases, with 14 bases left in between. The CDR3 runs to 14 residues. Germline V lookup: CDR1 GTSNPN, CDR2 SVGIG (reference sequence). Here the CDR3 reads CAWSRRGSIDTQYF. CDR3 sequence (DNA): TGTGCCTGGAGTAGGAGGGGCTCAATAGATACGCAGTATTTT.